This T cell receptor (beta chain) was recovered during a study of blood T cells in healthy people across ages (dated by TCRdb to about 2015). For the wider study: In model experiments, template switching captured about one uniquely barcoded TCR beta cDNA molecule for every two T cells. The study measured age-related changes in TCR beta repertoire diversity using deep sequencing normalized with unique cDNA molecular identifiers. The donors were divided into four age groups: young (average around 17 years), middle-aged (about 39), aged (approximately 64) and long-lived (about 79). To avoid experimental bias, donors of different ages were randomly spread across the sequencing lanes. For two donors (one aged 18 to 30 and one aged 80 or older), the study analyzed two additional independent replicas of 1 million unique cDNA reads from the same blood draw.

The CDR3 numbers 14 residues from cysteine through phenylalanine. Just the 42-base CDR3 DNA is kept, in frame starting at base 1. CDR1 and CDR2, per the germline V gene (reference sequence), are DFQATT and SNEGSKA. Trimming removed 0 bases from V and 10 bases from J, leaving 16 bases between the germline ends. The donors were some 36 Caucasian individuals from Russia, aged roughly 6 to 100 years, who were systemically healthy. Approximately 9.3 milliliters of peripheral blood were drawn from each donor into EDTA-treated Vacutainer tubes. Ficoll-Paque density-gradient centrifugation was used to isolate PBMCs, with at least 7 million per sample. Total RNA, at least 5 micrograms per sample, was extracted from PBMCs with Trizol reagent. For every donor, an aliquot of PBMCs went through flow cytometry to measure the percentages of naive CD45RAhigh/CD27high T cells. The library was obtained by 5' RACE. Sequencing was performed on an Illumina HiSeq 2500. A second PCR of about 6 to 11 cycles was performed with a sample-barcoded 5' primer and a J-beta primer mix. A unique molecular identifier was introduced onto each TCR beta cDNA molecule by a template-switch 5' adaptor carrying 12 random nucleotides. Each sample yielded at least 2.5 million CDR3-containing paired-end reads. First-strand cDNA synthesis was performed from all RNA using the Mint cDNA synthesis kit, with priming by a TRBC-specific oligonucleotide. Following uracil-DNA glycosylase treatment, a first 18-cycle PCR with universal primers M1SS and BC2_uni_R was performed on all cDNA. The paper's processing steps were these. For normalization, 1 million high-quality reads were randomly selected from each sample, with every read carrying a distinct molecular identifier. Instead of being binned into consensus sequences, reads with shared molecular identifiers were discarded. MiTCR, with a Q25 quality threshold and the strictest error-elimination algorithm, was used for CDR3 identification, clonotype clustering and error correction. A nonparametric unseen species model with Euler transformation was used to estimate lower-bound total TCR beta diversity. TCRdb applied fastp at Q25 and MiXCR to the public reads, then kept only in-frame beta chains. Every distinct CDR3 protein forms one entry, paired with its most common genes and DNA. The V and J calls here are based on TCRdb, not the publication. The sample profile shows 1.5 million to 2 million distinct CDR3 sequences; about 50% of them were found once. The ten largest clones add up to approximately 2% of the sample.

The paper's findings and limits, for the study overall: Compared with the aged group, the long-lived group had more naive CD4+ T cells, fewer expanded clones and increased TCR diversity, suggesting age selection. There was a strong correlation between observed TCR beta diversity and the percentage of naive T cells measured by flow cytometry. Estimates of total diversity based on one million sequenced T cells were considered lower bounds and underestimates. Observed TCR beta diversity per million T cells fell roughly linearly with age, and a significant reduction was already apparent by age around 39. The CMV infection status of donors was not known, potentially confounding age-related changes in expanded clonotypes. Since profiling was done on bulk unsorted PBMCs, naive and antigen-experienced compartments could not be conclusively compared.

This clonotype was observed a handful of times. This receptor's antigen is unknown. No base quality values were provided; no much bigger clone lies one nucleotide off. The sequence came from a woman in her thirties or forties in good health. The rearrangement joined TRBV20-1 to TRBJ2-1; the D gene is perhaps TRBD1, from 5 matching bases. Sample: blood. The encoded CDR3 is CSARDRGRAWEQFF. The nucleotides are TGCAGTGCTAGAGATCGTGGCAGGGCTTGGGAGCAGTTCTTC.